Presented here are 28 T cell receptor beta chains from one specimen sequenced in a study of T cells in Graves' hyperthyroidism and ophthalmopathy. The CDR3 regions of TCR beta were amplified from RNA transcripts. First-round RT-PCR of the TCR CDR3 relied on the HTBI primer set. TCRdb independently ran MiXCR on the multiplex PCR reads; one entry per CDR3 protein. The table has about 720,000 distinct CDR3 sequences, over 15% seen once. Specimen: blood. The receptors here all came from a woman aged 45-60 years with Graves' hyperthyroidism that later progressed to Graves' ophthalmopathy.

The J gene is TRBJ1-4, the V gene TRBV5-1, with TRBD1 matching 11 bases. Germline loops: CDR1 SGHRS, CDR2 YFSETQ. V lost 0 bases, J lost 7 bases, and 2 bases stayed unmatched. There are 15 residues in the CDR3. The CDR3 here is CASSLGDRGSEKLFF. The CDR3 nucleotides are TGCGCCAGCAGCTTGGGGGACAGGGGGAGTGAAAAACTGTTTTTT.

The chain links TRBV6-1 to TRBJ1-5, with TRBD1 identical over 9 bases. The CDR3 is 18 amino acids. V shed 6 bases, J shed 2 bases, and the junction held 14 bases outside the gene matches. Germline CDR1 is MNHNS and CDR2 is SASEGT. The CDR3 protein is CASRPGQGFHLGNQPQHF. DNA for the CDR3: TGTGCCAGCAGGCCGGGACAGGGCTTTCACCTGGGCAATCAGCCCCAGCATTTT.

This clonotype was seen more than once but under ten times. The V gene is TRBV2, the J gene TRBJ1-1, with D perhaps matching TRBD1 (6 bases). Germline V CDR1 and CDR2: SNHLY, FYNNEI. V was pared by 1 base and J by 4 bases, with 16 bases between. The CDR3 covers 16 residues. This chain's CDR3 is CASSEGDKPEGTEAFF. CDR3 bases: TGTGCCAGCAGTGAAGGGGACAAGCCTGAGGGCACTGAAGCTTTCTTT.

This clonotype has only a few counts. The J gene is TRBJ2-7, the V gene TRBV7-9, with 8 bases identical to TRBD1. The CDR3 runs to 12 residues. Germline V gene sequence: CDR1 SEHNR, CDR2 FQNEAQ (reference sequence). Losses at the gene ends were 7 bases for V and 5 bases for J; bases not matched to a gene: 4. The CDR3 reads CASTDRGDEQYF. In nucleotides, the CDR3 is TGTGCCAGCACCGACAGGGGCGACGAGCAGTACTTC.

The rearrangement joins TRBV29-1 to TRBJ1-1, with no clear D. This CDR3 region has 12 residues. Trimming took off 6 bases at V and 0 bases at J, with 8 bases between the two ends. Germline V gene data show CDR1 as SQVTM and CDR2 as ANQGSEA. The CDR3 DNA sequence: TGCAGCGTCTTGACGATGAACACTGAAGCTTTCTTT. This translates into CSVLTMNTEAFF. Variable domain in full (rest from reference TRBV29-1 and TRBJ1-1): SAVISQKPSRDICQRGTSLTIQCQVDSQVTMMFWYRQQPGQSLTLIATANQGSEATYESGFVIDKFPISRPNLTFSTLTVSNMSPEDSSIYLCSVLTMNTEAFFGQGTRLTVV.

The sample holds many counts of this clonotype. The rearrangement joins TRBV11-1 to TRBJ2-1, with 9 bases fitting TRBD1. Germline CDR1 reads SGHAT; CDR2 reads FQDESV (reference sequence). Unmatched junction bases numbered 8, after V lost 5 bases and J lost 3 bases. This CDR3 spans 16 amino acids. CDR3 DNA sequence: TGTGCCAGCAGCCCATACCGGGACAGGGACTACAATGAGCAGTTCTTC. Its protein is CASSPYRDRDYNEQFF. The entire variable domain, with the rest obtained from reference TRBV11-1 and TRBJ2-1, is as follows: EAEVAQSPRYKITEKSQAVAFWCDPISGHATLYWYRQILGQGPELLVQFQDESVVDDSQLPKDRFSAERLKGVDSTLKIQPAELGDSAMYLCASSPYRDRDYNEQFFGPGTRLTVL.

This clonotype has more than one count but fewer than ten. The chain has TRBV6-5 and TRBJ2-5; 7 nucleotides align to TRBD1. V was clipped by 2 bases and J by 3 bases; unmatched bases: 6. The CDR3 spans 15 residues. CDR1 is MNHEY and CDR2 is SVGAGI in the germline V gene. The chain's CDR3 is CASSYETGMEETQYF. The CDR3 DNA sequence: TGTGCCAGCAGTTACGAGACAGGGATGGAAGAGACCCAGTACTTC.

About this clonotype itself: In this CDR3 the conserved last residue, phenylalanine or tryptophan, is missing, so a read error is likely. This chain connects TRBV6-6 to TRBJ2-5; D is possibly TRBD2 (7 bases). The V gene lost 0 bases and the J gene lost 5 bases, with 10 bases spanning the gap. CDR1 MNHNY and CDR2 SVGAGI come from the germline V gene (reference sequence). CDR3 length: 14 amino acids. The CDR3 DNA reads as TGTGCCAGCAGTTACTCCGGGGGGCAGGAGACCCAGTACCTC. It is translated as CASSYSGGQETQYL.

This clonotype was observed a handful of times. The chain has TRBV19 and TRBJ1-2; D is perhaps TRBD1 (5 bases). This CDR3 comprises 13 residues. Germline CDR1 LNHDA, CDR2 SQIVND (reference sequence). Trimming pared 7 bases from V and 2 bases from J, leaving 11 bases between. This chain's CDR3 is CASTLDKNYGYTF. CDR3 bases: TGTGCCAGTACCTTGGACAAAAACTATGGCTACACCTTC.

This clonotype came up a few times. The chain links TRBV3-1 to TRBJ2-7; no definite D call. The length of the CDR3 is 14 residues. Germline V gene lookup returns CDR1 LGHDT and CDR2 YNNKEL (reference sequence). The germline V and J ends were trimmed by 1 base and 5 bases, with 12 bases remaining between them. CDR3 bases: TGTGCCAGCAGCCAAGCTAGTTTGGCCCACGAGCAGTACTTC. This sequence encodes CASSQASLAHEQYF.

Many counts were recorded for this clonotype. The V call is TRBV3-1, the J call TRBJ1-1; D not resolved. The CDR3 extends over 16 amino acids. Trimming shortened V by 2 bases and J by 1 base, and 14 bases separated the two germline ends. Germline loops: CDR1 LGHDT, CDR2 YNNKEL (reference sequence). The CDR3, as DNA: TGTGCCAGCAGCCAAATATATCCTTCCCGGAACACTGAAGCTTTCTTT. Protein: CASSQIYPSRNTEAFF. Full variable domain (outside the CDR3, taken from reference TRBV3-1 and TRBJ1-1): DTAVSQTPKYLVTQMGNDKSIKCEQNLGHDTMYWYKQDSKKFLKIMFSYNNKELIINETVPNRFSPKSPDKAHLNLHINSLELGDSAVYFCASSQIYPSRNTEAFFGQGTRLTVV.

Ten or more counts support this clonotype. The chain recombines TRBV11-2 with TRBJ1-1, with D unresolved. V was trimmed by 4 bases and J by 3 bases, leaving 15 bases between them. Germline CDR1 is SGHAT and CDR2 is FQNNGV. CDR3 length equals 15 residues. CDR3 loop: CASSSTLRVDTEAFF. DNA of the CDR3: TGTGCCAGCAGCTCTACCCTACGGGTGGACACTGAAGCTTTCTTT.

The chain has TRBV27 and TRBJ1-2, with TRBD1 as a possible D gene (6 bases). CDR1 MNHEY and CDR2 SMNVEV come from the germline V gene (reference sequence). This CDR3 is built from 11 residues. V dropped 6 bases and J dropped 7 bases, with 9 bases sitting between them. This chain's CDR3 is CASRNRVGYTF. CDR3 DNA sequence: TGTGCCAGCAGAAACAGGGTTGGCTACACCTTC.

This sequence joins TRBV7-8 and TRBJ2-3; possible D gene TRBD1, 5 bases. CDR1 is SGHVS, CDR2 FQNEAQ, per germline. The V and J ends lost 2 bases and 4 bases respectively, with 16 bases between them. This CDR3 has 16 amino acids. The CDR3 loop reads CASSLRKSLRADTQYF. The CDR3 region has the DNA TGTGCCAGCAGCTTAAGGAAGTCCCTCAGGGCAGATACGCAGTATTTT.

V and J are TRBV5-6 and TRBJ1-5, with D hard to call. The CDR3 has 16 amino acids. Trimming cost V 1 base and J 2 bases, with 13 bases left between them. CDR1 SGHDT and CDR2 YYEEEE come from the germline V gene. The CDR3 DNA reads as TGTGCCAGCAGCTTGTGGGGTTTGTATGGCAATCAGCCCCAGCATTTT. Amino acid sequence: CASSLWGLYGNQPQHF.

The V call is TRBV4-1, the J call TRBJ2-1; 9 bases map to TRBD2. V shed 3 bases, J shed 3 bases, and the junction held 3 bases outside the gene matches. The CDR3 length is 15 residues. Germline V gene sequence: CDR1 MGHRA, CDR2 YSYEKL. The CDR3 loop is CASSHTSGLYNEQFF. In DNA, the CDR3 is TGCGCCAGCAGCCACACTAGCGGGCTCTACAATGAGCAGTTCTTC.

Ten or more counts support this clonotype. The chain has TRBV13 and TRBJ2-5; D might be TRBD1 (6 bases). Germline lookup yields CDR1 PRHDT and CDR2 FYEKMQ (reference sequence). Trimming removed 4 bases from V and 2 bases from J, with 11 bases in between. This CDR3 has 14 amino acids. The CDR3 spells CASSYPDRQETQYF. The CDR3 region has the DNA TGTGCCAGCAGCTACCCGGACAGACAAGAGACCCAGTACTTC.

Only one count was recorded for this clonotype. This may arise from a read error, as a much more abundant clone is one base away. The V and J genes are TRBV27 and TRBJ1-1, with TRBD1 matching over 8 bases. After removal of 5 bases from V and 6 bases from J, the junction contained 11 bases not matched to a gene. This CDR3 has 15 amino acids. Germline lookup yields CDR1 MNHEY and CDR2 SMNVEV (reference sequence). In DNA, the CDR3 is TGTGCCAGCAGTCCCACACAGGGGGTTGGCGCTGAAGCTTTCTTT. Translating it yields CASSPTQGVGAEAFF.

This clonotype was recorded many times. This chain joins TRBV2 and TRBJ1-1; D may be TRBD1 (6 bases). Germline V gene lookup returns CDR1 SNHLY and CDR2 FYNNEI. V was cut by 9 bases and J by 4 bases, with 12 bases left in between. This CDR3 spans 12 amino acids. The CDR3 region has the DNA TGTGCCAGTGAACAAGGGGGCACTGAAGCTTTCTTT. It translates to CASEQGGTEAFF.

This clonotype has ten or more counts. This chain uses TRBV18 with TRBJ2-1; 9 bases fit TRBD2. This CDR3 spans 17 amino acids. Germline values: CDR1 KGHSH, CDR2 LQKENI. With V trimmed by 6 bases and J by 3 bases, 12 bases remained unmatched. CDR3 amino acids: CASSLAMRGGDYNEQFF. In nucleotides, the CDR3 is TGTGCCAGCTCGCTAGCCATGCGCGGGGGGGACTACAATGAGCAGTTCTTC.

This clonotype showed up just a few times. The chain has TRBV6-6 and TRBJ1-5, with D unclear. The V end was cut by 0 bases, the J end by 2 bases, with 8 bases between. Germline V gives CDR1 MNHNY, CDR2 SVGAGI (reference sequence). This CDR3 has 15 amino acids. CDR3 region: CASSYSYGGNQPQHF. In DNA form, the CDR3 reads TGTGCCAGCAGTTACTCTTATGGGGGCAATCAGCCCCAGCATTTT.

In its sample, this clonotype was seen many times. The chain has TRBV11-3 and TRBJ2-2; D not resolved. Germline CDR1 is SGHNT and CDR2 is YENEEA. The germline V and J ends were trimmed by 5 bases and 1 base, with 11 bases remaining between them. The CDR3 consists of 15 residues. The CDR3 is CASSPGPGNTGELFF. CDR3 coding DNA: TGTGCCAGCAGCCCCGGACCTGGGAACACCGGGGAGCTGTTTTTT.

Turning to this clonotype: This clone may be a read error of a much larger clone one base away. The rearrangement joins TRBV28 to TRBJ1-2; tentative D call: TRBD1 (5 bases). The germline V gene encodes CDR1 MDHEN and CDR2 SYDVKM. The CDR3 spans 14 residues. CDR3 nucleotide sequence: TGTGCCAGCGGTTTAACCGGGACGGGGTATGGCTACACCTTC. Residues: CASGLTGTGYGYTF.

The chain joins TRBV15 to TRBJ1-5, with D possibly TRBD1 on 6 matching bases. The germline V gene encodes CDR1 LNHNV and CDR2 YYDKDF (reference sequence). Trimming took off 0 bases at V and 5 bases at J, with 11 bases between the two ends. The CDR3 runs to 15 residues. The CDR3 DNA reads TGTGCCACCAGCAGAGATCAGGGACAATATCAGCCCCAGCATTTT. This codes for CATSRDQGQYQPQHF.

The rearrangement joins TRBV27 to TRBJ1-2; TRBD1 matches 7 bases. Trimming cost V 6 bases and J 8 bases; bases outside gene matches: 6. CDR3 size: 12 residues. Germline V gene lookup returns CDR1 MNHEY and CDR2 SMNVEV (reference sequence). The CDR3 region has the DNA TGTGCCAGCAGGGAGACAGGGATCGGCTACACCTTC. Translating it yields CASRETGIGYTF.

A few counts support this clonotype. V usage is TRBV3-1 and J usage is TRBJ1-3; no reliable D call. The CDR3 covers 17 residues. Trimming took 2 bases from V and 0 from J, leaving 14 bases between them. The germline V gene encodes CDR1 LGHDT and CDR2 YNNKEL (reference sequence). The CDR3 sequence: CASSQSGRKPSGNTIYF. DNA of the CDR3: TGTGCCAGCAGCCAAAGTGGTAGGAAACCCTCTGGAAACACCATATATTTT.

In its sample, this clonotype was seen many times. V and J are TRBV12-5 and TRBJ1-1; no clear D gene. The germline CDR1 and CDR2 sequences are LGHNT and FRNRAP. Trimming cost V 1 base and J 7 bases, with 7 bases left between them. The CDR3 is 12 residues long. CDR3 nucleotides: TGTGCTAGTGGTTTGGCGACGGTTGAAGCTTTCTTT. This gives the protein CASGLATVEAFF.

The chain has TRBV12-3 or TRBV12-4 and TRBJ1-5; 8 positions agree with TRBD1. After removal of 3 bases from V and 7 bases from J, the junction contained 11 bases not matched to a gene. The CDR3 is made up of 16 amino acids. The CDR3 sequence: CASSLRQGTSRQPQHF. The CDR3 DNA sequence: TGTGCCAGCAGTTTGAGACAGGGGACGAGTAGGCAGCCCCAGCATTTT.